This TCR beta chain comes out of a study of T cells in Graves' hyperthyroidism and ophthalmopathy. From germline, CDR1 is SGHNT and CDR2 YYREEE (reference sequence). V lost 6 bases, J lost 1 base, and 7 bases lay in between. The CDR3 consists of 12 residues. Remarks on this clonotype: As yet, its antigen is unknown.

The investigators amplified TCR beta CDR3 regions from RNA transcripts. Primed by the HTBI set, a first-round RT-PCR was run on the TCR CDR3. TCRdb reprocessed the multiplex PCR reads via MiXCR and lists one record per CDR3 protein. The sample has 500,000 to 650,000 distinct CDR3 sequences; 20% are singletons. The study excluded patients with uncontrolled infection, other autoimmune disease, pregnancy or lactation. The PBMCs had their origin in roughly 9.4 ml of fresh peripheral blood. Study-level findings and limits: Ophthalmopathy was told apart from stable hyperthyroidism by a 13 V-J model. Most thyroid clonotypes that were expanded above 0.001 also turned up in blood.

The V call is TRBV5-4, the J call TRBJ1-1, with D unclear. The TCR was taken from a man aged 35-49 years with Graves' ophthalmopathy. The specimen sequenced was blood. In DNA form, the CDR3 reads TGTGCCAGCATGGGCGAGAACACTGAAGCTTTCTTT. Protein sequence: CASMGENTEAFF.